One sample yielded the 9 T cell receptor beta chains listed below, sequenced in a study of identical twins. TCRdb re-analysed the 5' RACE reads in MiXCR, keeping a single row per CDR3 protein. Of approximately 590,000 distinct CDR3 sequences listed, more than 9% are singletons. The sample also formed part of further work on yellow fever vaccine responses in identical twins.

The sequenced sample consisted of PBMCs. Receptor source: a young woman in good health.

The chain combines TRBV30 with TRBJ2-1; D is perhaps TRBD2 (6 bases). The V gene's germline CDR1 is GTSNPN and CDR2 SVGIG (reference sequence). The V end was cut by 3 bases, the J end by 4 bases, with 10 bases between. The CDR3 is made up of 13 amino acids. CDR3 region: CAWRPGGYNEQFF. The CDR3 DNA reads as TGTGCCTGGAGGCCCGGGGGTTACAATGAGCAGTTCTTC.

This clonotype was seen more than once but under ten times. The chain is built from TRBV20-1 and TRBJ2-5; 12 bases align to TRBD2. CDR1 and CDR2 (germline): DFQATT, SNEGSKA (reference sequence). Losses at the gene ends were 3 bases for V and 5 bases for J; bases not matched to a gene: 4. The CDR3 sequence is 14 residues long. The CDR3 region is CSASPGTSGETQYF. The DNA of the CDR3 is TGCAGTGCTAGCCCTGGGACTAGCGGGGAGACCCAGTACTTC.

CDR3: CAWTRWGANVLTF. CDR3 bases: TGTGCCTGGACCCGTTGGGGGGCCAACGTCCTGACTTTC. This chain joins TRBV30 and TRBJ2-6, with D uncertain. Germline CDR1 GTSNPN, CDR2 SVGIG (reference sequence). The CDR3 runs to 13 residues. V was clipped by 4 bases and J by 4 bases, with 8 bases between them.

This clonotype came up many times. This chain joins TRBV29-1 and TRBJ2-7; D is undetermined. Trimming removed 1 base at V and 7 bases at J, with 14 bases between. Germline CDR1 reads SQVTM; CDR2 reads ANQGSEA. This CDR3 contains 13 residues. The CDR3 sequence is CSVEGVGPREQYF. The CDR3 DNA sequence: TGCAGCGTTGAAGGGGTCGGGCCCCGAGAGCAGTACTTC.

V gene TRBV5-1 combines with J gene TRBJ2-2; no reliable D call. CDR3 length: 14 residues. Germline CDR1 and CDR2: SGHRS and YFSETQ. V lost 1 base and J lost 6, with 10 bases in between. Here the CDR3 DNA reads TGCGCCAGCAGCTTGCGTAGTGGGTCCGGGGAGCTGTTTTTT. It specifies CASSLRSGSGELFF.

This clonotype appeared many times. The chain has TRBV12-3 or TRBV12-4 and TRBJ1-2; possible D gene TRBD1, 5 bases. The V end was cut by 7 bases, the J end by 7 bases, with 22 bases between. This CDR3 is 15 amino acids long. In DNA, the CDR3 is TGTGCCAGCAAACCAAGGACACCTCCCTGGGGTGGCTACACCTTC. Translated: CASKPRTPPWGGYTF.

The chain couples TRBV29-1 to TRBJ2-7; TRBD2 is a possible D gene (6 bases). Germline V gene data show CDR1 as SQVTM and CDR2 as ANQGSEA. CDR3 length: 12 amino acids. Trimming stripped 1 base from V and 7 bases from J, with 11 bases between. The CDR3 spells CSVEGRGREQYF. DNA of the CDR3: TGCAGCGTTGAAGGACGGGGGAGGGAGCAGTACTTC.

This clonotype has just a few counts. CDR3 nucleotides: TGTGCCAGCAGCCAACAGGCGGGATCTCAGTTCTTC. Protein sequence: CASSQQAGSQFF. This rearrangement joins TRBV3-1 to TRBJ2-1, with D perhaps TRBD2 (6 bases). V lost 2 bases and J 13 bases, leaving 12 bases between the germline ends. Germline CDR1 reads LGHDT; CDR2 reads YNNKEL (reference sequence). The CDR3 length is 12 residues.

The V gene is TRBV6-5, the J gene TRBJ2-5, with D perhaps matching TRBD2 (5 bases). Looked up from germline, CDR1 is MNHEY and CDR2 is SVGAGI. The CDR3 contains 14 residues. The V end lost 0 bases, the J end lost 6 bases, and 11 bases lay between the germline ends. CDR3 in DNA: TGTGCCAGCAGTTACTCGACTACGCAAAAGACCCAGTACTTC. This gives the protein CASSYSTTQKTQYF.